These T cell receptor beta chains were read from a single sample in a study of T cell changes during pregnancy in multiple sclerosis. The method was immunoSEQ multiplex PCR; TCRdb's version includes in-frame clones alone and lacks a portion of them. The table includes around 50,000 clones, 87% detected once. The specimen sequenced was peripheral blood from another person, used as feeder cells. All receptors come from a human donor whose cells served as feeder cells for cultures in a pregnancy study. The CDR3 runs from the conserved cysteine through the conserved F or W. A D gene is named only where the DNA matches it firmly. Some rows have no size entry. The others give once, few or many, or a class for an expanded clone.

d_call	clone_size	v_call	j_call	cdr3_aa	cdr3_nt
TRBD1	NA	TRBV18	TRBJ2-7	CASSPPGRGREAYYEQYF	TGTGCCAGCTCACCACCGGGCAGGGGGCGCGAGGCCTATTACGAGCAGTACTTC
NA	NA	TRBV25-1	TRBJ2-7	CASSEFPGEAEQYF	TGTGCCAGCAGTGAATTCCCAGGGGAGGCAGAGCAGTACTTC
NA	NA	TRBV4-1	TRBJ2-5	CASSQDAGSGGETQYF	TGCGCCAGCAGCCAAGACGCTGGTAGCGGTGGGGAGACCCAGTACTTC
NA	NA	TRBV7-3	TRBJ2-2	CASSLLGAANTGELFF	TGTGCCAGCAGCTTACTGGGGGCCGCGAACACCGGGGAGCTGTTTTTT
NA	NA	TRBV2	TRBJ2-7	CASNRNREYEQYF	TGTGCCAGCAATCGGAACAGGGAGTACGAGCAGTACTTC
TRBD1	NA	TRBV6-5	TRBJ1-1	CASRLRDRPTEAFF	TGTGCCAGCAGACTTAGGGACAGACCCACTGAAGCTTTCTTT
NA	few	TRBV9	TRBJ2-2	CASSVDWGGTGELFF	TGTGCCAGCAGCGTAGATTGGGGTGGCACCGGGGAGCTGTTTTTT
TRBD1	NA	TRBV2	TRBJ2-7	CASSAQGDYEQYF	TGTGCCAGCAGTGCTCAGGGGGACTACGAGCAGTACTTC
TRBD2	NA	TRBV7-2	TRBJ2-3	CASSLGLAGGWGTDTQYF	TGTGCCAGCAGCTTAGGGTTAGCGGGGGGCTGGGGCACAGATACGCAGTATTTT
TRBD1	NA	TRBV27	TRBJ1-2	CASKGQGGYGYTF	TGTGCCAGCAAAGGACAGGGGGGCTATGGCTACACCTTC
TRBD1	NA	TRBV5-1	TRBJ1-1	CASSDGGTVGNPEAFF	TGCGCCAGCAGCGACGGCGGGACAGTGGGTAATCCTGAAGCTTTCTTT
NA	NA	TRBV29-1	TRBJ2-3	CSVGMWPQGADTQYF	TGCAGCGTTGGAATGTGGCCCCAAGGGGCAGATACGCAGTATTTT
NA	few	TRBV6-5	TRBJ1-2	CASSYSKRAANYGYTF	TGTGCCAGCAGTTACTCGAAGAGGGCGGCGAACTATGGCTACACCTTC
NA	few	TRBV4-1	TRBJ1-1	CASSQPRRGNTEAFF	TGCGCCAGCAGCCAACCACGGAGGGGTAACACTGAAGCTTTCTTT
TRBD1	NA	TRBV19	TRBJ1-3	CASSKKQGALGNTIYF	TGTGCCAGTAGTAAAAAACAGGGGGCACTTGGAAACACCATATATTTT
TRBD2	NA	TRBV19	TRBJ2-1	CASSIASGSYEQFF	TGTGCCAGTAGTATTGCTAGCGGGAGTTATGAGCAGTTCTTC
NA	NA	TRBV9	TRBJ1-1	CASPGISNTEAFF	TGTGCCAGTCCCGGGATATCGAACACTGAAGCTTTCTTT
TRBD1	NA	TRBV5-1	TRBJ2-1	CASSLVGTGKQFF	TGCGCCAGCAGCTTGGTAGGGACAGGGAAGCAGTTCTTC
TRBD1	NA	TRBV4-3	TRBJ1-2	CASSQGTGYSGYTF	TGCGCCAGCAGTCAGGGGACAGGATATTCCGGCTACACCTTC
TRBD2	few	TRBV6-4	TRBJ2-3	CASSALAGDTDTQYF	TGTGCCAGCAGTGCCTTAGCGGGCGACACAGATACGCAGTATTTT
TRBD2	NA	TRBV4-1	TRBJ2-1	CASSQTGSSGYNEQFF	TGCGCCAGCAGCCAAACTGGGTCTAGCGGTTACAATGAGCAGTTCTTC
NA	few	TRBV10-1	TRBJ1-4	CASSEGRRGINEKLFF	TGCGCCAGCAGTGAGGGTCGACGGGGGATTAATGAAAAACTGTTTTTT
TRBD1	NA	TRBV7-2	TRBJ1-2	CASRGQGARGYTF	TGTGCCAGCAGAGGGCAGGGGGCAAGAGGCTACACCTTC
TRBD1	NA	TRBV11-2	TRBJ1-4	CASSFGTGMGEKLFF	TGTGCCAGCAGCTTCGGGACAGGGATGGGTGAAAAACTGTTTTTT
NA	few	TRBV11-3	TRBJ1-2	CASSYPPGNYGYTF	TGTGCCAGCAGCTACCCCCCAGGTAACTATGGCTACACCTTC
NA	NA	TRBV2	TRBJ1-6	CASSGGFGPYNSPLHF	TGTGCCAGCAGTGGGGGCTTTGGCCCCTATAATTCACCCCTCCACTTT
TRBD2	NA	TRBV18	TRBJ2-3	CASSPPGALAGPTDTQYF	TGTGCCAGCTCACCACCGGGAGCCCTAGCGGGACCCACAGATACGCAGTATTTT
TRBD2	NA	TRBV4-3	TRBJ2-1	CASSHTSGGYNEQFF	TGCGCCAGCAGCCACACTAGCGGGGGGTACAATGAGCAGTTCTTC
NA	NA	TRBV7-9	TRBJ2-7	CASSLLETDPPFGYYEQYF	TGTGCCAGCAGCCTCCTAGAGACTGATCCGCCTTTCGGATACTACGAGCAGTACTTC
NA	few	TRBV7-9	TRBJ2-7	CASTIKGEVRQYF	TGTGCCAGCACCATAAAGGGGGAGGTCAGGCAGTACTTC
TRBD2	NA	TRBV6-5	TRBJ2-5	CATRRSSGMGETQYF	TGTGCCACCCGCCGGTCTAGCGGGATGGGAGAGACCCAGTACTTC
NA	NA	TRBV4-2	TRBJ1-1	CASSQEVYTEAFF	TGTGCCAGCAGCCAGGAAGTTTACACTGAAGCTTTCTTT
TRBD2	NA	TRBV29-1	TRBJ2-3	CSAEGVAGETGTDTQYF	TGCAGCGCCGAAGGGGTAGCGGGGGAGACTGGCACAGATACGCAGTATTTT
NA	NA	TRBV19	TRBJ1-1	CASSIEQGWLKNTEAFF	TGTGCCAGTAGTATAGAACAGGGCTGGTTAAAGAACACTGAAGCTTTCTTT
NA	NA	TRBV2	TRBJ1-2	CASSTIRDSNYGYTF	TGTGCCAGCAGTACTATACGGGACTCCAACTATGGCTACACCTTC
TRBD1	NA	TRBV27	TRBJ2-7	CASSLNRGDRQSYEQYF	TGTGCCAGCAGTTTAAATCGTGGGGACAGACAATCCTACGAGCAGTACTTC
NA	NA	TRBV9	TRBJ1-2	CASSVAPGLIYGYTF	TGTGCCAGCAGCGTAGCGCCGGGACTTATCTATGGCTACACCTTC
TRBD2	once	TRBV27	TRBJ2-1	CASSLVLRGGNNNEQFF	TGTGCCAGCAGTTTAGTTCTTCGCGGGGGGAATAACAATGAGCAGTTCTTC
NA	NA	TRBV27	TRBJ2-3	CASSPRRHTDTQYF	TGTGCCAGCAGTCCACGAAGACACACAGATACGCAGTATTTT
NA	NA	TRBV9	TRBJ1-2	CASTEGQEYGYTF	TGTGCCAGCACTGAGGGGCAGGAATACGGCTACACCTTC
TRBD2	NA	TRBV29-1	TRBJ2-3	CSVVPRGLAGSGDTQYF	TGCAGCGTTGTCCCCAGGGGACTAGCGGGTTCCGGAGATACGCAGTATTTT
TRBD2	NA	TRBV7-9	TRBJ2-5	CASTAGLAGQTQYF	TGTGCCAGCACCGCCGGACTAGCCGGTCAGACCCAGTACTTC
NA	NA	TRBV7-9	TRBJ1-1	CASSLVRGNTEAFF	TGTGCCAGCAGCTTAGTCAGGGGGAACACTGAAGCTTTCTTT
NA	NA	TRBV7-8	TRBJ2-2	CASSLVEPANTGELFF	TGTGCCAGCAGCCTCGTGGAGCCTGCGAACACCGGGGAGCTGTTTTTT
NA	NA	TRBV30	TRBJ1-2	CAWRGEGLGYGYTF	TGTGCCTGGAGAGGGGAGGGGCTGGGCTATGGCTACACCTTC
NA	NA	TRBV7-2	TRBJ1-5	CASSLAPVQPQHF	TGTGCCAGCAGCTTAGCCCCGGTTCAGCCCCAGCATTTT
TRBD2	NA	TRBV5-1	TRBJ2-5	CASRRGLSQETQYF	TGCGCCAGCAGACGGGGACTATCCCAAGAGACCCAGTACTTC
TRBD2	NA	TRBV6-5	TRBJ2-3	CASRRESTDTQYF	TGTGCCAGCAGGCGGGAGAGCACAGATACGCAGTATTTT
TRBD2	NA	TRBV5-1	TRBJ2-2	CASSFGTSGTNTGELFF	TGCGCCAGCAGCTTCGGGACTAGCGGAACGAACACCGGGGAGCTGTTTTTT
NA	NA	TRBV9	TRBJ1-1	CASSVGQGTEAFF	TGTGCCAGCAGCGTAGGCCAGGGCACTGAAGCTTTCTTT
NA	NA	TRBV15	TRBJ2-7	CATSIVGPSYEQYF	TGTGCCACCAGCATCGTGGGGCCTTCCTACGAGCAGTACTTC
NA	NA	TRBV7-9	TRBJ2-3	CASSLPRTDTQYF	TGTGCCAGCAGCCTCCCTCGGACAGATACGCAGTATTTT
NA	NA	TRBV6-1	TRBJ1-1	CASESKGGSTEAFF	TGTGCCAGCGAGTCCAAAGGGGGGAGCACTGAAGCTTTCTTT
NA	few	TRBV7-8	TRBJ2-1	CASSLGSQQFF	TGTGCCAGCAGCTTAGGTTCTCAGCAGTTCTTC